These T cell receptor beta chains were read from a single sample in a study of blood T cell repertoires in COVID-19. TCRdb's table, derived via immunoSEQ multiplex PCR, lists solely in-frame clones and lacks some. The repertoire holds more than 150,000 clones, with about 79% as singletons. The sequencing sample was made of peripheral blood. These receptors originate from a woman aged 45-65 years with acute or convalescent COVID-19. Each CDR3 is given without its conserved first and last residue. Fields, in order: CDR3 protein, V gene, CDR3 length, J gene.

cdr3_aa: ASSVGGRLSSGNTIY
v_call: TRBV9
cdr3_length: 15
j_call: TRBJ1-3

cdr3_aa: SVDPGTSGTNEQY
v_call: TRBV29-1
cdr3_length: 13
j_call: TRBJ2-7

cdr3_aa: ASRDWGYT
v_call: TRBV2
cdr3_length: 8
j_call: TRBJ1-2

cdr3_aa: ASSHKPREETQY
v_call: TRBV5-6
cdr3_length: 12
j_call: TRBJ2-5

cdr3_aa: ASSLATGSSYNSPLH
v_call: TRBV5-5
cdr3_length: 15
j_call: TRBJ1-6

cdr3_aa: AISDTGATNEKLF
v_call: TRBV10-3
cdr3_length: 13
j_call: TRBJ1-4

cdr3_aa: ASSQNRFDSPLH
v_call: TRBV4-1
cdr3_length: 12
j_call: TRBJ1-6

cdr3_aa: ASAVGQSTDTQY
v_call: TRBV5-1
cdr3_length: 12
j_call: TRBJ2-3

cdr3_aa: ATSTGESNQPQH
v_call: TRBV15
cdr3_length: 12
j_call: TRBJ1-5

cdr3_aa: ASSLGQGSYEQY
v_call: TRBV5-6
cdr3_length: 12
j_call: TRBJ2-7

cdr3_aa: ARPKVRGSGNTIY
v_call: TRBV5-3
cdr3_length: 13
j_call: TRBJ1-3

cdr3_aa: ASSYSNHGQPQH
v_call: TRBV6-2/TRBV6-3
cdr3_length: 12
j_call: TRBJ1-5

cdr3_aa: ASSQGQAPMNTEAF
v_call: TRBV9
cdr3_length: 14
j_call: TRBJ1-1

cdr3_aa: ASSLSVQGSYEQY
v_call: TRBV27
cdr3_length: 13
j_call: TRBJ2-7

cdr3_aa: ASSFTPLRNEQF
v_call: TRBV7-3
cdr3_length: 12
j_call: TRBJ2-1

cdr3_aa: ASSPPELWNTEAF
v_call: TRBV18
cdr3_length: 13
j_call: TRBJ1-1

cdr3_aa: ASSYLWNTEAF
v_call: TRBV6-6
cdr3_length: 11
j_call: TRBJ1-1

cdr3_aa: ASSSNSGVYEQY
v_call: TRBV6-6
cdr3_length: 12
j_call: TRBJ2-7

cdr3_aa: ASSIERGGYNEQF
v_call: TRBV19
cdr3_length: 13
j_call: TRBJ2-1

cdr3_aa: ASSTTDRGGRIGNQPQH
v_call: TRBV19
cdr3_length: 17
j_call: TRBJ1-5

cdr3_aa: ASSIERAGTDNEKLF
v_call: TRBV19
cdr3_length: 15
j_call: TRBJ1-4

cdr3_aa: AISEKSSGSSTQY
v_call: TRBV10-3
cdr3_length: 13
j_call: TRBJ2-3

cdr3_aa: ASSRQYNQPQH
v_call: TRBV6-5
cdr3_length: 11
j_call: TRBJ1-5

cdr3_aa: ASSQRSGGFRGRTQY
v_call: TRBV4-1
cdr3_length: 15
j_call: TRBJ2-5

cdr3_aa: ASSVTGANSPLH
v_call: TRBV19
cdr3_length: 12
j_call: TRBJ1-6

cdr3_aa: ASSSRGRATGELF
v_call: TRBV7-2
cdr3_length: 13
j_call: TRBJ2-2

cdr3_aa: ASSPNRVFNSPLH
v_call: TRBV11-2
cdr3_length: 13
j_call: TRBJ1-6

cdr3_aa: ASSVGPTSGGTDTQY
v_call: TRBV9
cdr3_length: 15
j_call: TRBJ2-3

cdr3_aa: ASSIGNTDTQY
v_call: TRBV19
cdr3_length: 11
j_call: TRBJ2-3

cdr3_aa: ASSANPVVNNEQF
v_call: TRBV9
cdr3_length: 13
j_call: TRBJ2-1

cdr3_aa: ASVGTGRNIQY
v_call: TRBV3-1/TRBV3-2
cdr3_length: 11
j_call: TRBJ2-4

cdr3_aa: ASTPSEDYGYT
v_call: TRBV2
cdr3_length: 11
j_call: TRBJ1-2

cdr3_aa: ASSPAGKNTEAF
v_call: TRBV18
cdr3_length: 12
j_call: TRBJ1-1

cdr3_aa: ASSLNPGRGGEKLF
v_call: TRBV5-5
cdr3_length: 14
j_call: TRBJ1-4

cdr3_aa: AWSGLYPLTDTQY
v_call: TRBV30
cdr3_length: 13
j_call: TRBJ2-3

cdr3_aa: AWRGLAGTDTQY
v_call: TRBV30
cdr3_length: 12
j_call: TRBJ2-3

cdr3_aa: ASSQSRQGHYGYT
v_call: TRBV4-1
cdr3_length: 13
j_call: TRBJ1-2

cdr3_aa: AWRGHLNTEAF
v_call: TRBV30
cdr3_length: 11
j_call: TRBJ1-1

cdr3_aa: ASAQANYGYT
v_call: TRBV27
cdr3_length: 10
j_call: TRBJ1-2

cdr3_aa: ATAGGGMNTEAF
v_call: TRBV6-6
cdr3_length: 12
j_call: TRBJ1-1

cdr3_aa: ASSSSSGYRNEQF
v_call: TRBV4-2
cdr3_length: 13
j_call: TRBJ2-1

cdr3_aa: ASSVGREIQETQY
v_call: TRBV9
cdr3_length: 13
j_call: TRBJ2-5

cdr3_aa: ASSLAEQGDIQY
v_call: TRBV5-1
cdr3_length: 12
j_call: TRBJ2-4

cdr3_aa: ASSFGQGYEQY
v_call: TRBV7-2
cdr3_length: 11
j_call: TRBJ2-7

cdr3_aa: ASSSLNRGGNSPLH
v_call: TRBV7-2
cdr3_length: 14
j_call: TRBJ1-6

cdr3_aa: ASSLFGQGNSPLH
v_call: TRBV5-8
cdr3_length: 13
j_call: TRBJ1-6

cdr3_aa: ASSYPRGEQY
v_call: TRBV6-5
cdr3_length: 10
j_call: TRBJ2-7

cdr3_aa: ASSPDIYNSPLH
v_call: TRBV2
cdr3_length: 12
j_call: TRBJ1-6

cdr3_aa: ASSTPGLPNTEAF
v_call: TRBV28
cdr3_length: 13
j_call: TRBJ1-1

cdr3_aa: ASSEPGANYGYT
v_call: TRBV6-1
cdr3_length: 12
j_call: TRBJ1-2

cdr3_aa: ASNRGGAKELNEQF
v_call: TRBV5-4
cdr3_length: 14
j_call: TRBJ2-1

cdr3_aa: ASSTNLVGGRRNEQF
v_call: TRBV19
cdr3_length: 15
j_call: TRBJ2-1

cdr3_aa: ASSQAGRGAKNIQY
v_call: TRBV3-1/TRBV3-2
cdr3_length: 14
j_call: TRBJ2-4

cdr3_aa: ASSRQGVSYEQY
v_call: TRBV6-5
cdr3_length: 12
j_call: TRBJ2-7

cdr3_aa: ASSQDLSYNEQF
v_call: TRBV4-1
cdr3_length: 12
j_call: TRBJ2-1